This TCR beta chain derives from a study of CD8+ T cells in alopecia areata. The CDR3 extends over 14 amino acids. CDR1 and CDR2 from the germline V gene are MDHEN and SYDVKM. Trimming at V came to 7 bases and at J to 2 bases, leaving 5 bases not matched to a gene. Extraction and reverse transcription of RNA yielded cDNA as the sequencing template. The assay was immunoSEQ multiplex PCR, and TCRdb's table has in-frame clones only and misses some. The sample yields 90,000 to 120,000 clones, 55% to 60% seen once. Patients with alopecia areata provided lesional scalp punch biopsies as well as peripheral blood.

Sequencing was performed on NKG2D-low CD8+ T cells sorted from blood. This TCR was recovered from a human donor with alopecia areata. J is TRBJ2-7 and V is TRBV28; the match to TRBD1 covers 10 bases. As DNA, the CDR3 is TGTGCCAGCAAAGGGACAGGGGTTACCTACGAGCAGTACTTC. This codes for CASKGTGVTYEQYF. Using reference TRBV28 and TRBJ2-7 for the parts outside the CDR3, the full variable domain is DVKVTQSSRYLVKRTGEKVFLECVQDMDHENMFWYRQDPGLGLRLIYFSYDVKMKEKGDIPEGYSVSREKKERFSLILESASTNQTSMYLCASKGTGVTYEQYFGPGTRLTVT.